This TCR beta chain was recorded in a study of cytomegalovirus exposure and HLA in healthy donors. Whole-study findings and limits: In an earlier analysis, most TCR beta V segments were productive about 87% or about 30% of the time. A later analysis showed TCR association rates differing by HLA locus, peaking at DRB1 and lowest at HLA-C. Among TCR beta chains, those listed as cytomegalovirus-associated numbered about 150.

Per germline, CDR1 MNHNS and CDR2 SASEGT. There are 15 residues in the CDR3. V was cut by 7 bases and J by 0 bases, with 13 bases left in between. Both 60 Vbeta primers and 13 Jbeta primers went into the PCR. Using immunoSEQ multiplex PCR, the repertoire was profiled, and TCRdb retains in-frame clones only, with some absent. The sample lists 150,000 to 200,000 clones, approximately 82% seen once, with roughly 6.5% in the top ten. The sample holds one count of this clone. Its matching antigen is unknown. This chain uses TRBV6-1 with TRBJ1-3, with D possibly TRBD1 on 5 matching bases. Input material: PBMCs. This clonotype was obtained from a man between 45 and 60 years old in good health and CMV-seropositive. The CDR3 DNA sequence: TGTGCCAGCACCCAGGGAGGGCACTCTGGAAACACCATATATTTT. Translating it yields CASTQGGHSGNTIYF.